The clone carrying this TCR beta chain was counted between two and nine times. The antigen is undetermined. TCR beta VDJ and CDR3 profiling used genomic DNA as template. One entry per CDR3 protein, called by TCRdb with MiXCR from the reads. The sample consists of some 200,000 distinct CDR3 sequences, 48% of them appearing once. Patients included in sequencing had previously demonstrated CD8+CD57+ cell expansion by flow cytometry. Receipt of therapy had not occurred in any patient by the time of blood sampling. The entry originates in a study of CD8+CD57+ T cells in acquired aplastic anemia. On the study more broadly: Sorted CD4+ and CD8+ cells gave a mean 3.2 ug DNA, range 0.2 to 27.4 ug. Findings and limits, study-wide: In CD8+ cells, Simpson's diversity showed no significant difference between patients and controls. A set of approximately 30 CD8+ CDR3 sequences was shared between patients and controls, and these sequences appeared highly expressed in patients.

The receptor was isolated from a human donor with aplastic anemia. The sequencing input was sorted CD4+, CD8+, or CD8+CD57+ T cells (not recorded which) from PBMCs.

This CDR3 is CSARDSRQETQYF. CDR3 coding DNA: TGCAGTGCCCGGGACAGTAGGCAAGAGACCCAGTACTTC. The chain recombines TRBV20-1 with TRBJ2-5; 7 bases match TRBD1. V shed 6 bases, J shed 2 bases, and the junction held 6 bases outside the gene matches. The CDR3 length is 13 residues. Germline V gene sequence: CDR1 DFQATT, CDR2 SNEGSKA (reference sequence).